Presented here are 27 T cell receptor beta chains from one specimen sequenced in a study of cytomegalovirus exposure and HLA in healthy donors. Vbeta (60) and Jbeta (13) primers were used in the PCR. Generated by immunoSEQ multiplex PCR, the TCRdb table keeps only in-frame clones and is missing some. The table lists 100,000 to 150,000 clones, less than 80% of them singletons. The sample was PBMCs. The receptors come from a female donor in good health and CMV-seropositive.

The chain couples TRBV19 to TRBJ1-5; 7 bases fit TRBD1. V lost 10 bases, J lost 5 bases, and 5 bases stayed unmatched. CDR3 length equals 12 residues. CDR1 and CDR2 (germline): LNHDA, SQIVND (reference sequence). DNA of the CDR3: TGTGCCACCCGGGACAGAGATCAGCCCCAGCATTTT. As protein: CATRDRDQPQHF.

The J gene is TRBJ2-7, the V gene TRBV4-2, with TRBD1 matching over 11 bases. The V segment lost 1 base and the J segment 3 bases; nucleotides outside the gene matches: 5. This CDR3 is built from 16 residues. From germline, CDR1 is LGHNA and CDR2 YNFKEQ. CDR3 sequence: CASSQASGTGGYEQYF. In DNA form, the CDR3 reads TGTGCCAGCAGCCAAGCATCCGGGACAGGGGGCTACGAGCAGTACTTC.

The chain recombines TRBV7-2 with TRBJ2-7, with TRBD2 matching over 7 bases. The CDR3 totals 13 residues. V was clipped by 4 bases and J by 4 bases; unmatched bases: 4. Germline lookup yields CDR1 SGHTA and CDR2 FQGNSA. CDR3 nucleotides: TGTGCCAGCAGCTCAGGACTAGTATACGAGCAGTACTTC. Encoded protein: CASSSGLVYEQYF.

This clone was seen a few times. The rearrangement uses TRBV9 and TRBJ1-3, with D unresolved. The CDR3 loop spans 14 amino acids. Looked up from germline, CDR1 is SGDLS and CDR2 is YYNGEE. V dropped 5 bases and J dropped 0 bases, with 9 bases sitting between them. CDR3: CASSPSSSGNTIYF. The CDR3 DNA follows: TGTGCCAGCAGTCCCAGTTCCTCTGGAAACACCATATATTTT.

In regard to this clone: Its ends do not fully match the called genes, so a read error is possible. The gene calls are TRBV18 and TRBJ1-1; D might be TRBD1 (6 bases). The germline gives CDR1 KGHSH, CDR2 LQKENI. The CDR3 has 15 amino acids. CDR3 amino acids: CASSPQGVPSPEAFF. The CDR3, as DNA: TGTGCCAGCTCCCCACAGGGAGTTCCCTCCCCTGAAGCTTTCTTT. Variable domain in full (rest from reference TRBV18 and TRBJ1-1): NAGVMQNPRHLVRRRGQEARLRCSPMKGHSHVYWYRQLPEEGLKFMVYLQKENIIDESGMPKERFSAEFPKEGPSILRIQQVVRGDSAAYFCASSPQGVPSPEAFFGQGTRLTVV.

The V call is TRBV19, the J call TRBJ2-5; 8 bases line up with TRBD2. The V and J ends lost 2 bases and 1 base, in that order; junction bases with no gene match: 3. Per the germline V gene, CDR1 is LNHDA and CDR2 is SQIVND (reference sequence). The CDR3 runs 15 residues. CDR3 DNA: TGTGCCAGTAGTATATTTAGCGGGATCCAAGAGACCCAGTACTTC. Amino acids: CASSIFSGIQETQYF.

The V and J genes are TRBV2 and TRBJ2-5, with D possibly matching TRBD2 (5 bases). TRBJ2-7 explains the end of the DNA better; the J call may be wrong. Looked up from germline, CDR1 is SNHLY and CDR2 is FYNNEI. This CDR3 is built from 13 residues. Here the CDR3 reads CASSVRGPGEQYF. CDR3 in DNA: TGTGCCAGCAGTGTGAGAGGGCCCGGCGAGCAGTACTTC.

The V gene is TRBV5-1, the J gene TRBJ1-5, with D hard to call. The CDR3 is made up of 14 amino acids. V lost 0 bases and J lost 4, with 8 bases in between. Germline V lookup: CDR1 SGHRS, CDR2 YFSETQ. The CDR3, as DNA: TGCGCCAGCAGCTTGGGAAGTCAGAATCAGCCCCAGCATTTT. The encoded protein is CASSLGSQNQPQHF.

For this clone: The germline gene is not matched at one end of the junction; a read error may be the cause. The CDR3 DNA reads as TGTTCCAGCAGCTTAGACCAGGGGCGCGAAGCTTTCTTT. Translating gives CSSSLDQGREAFF. V gene TRBV7-9 combines with J gene TRBJ1-1, with a tentative D call TRBD1 (6 bases). The CDR3 runs 13 residues. CDR1 is SEHNR and CDR2 is FQNEAQ in the germline V gene (reference sequence).

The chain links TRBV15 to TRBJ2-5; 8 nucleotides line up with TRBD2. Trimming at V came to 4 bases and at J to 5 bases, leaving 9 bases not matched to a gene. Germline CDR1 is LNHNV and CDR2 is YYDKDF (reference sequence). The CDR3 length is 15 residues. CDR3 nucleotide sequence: TGTGCCACCAGCAACACCGGGGGGGGGATGGAGACCCAGTACTTC. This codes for CATSNTGGGMETQYF.

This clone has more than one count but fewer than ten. The CDR3 bases are TGTGCCAGCAGCTCTAGACTAGCGGGAGGATGGGATGAGCAGTTCTTC. Protein product: CASSSRLAGGWDEQFF. The genes are TRBV11-2 and TRBJ2-1; 13 bases agree with TRBD2. The CDR3 extends over 16 amino acids. The germline gives CDR1 SGHAT, CDR2 FQNNGV. J was trimmed by 8 bases and V by 4 bases; bases with no gene match: 8.

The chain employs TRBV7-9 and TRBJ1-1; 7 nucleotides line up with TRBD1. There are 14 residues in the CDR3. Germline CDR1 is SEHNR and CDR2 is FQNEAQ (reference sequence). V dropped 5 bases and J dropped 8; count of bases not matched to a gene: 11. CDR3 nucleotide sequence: TGTGCCAGCAGCGAAACAGGGGATTGGGGCGAAGCTTTCTTT. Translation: CASSETGDWGEAFF.

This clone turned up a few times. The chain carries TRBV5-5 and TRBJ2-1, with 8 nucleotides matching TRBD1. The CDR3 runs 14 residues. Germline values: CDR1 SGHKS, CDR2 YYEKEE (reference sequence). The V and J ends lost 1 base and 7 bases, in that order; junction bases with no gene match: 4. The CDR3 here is CASSLQGAKNEQFF. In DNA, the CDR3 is TGTGCCAGCAGCTTGCAGGGGGCAAAGAATGAGCAGTTCTTC.

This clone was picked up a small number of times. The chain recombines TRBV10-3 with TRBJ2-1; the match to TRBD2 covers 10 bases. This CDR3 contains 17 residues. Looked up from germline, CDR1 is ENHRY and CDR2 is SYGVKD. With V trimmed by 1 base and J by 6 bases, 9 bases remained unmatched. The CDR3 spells CAISEFPSSGRGNEQFF. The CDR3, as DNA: TGTGCCATCAGTGAGTTCCCCTCTAGCGGGAGAGGCAATGAGCAGTTCTTC.

In DNA form, the CDR3 reads TGTGCCAGCATCGCCCGACAGGGGTCGAACACCGGGGAGCTGTTTTTT. Translating gives CASIARQGSNTGELFF. The V call is TRBV6-6, the J call TRBJ2-2; 8 bases are shared with TRBD1. Germline values: CDR1 MNHNY, CDR2 SVGAGI (reference sequence). J was trimmed by 0 bases and V by 7 bases; bases with no gene match: 7. The CDR3 contains 16 residues.

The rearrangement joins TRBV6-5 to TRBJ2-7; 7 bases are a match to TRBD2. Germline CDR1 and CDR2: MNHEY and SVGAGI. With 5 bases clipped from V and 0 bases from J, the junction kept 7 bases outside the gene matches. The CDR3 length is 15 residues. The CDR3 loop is CASSRGRGVSYEQYF. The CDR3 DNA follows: TGTGCCAGCAGTAGGGGACGGGGGGTCTCCTACGAGCAGTACTTC.

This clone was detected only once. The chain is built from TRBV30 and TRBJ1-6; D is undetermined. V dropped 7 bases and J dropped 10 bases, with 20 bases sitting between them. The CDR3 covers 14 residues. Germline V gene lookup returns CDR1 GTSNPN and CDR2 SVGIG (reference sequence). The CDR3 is CASVAEGWGSPLHF. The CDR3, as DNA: TGTGCCTCCGTTGCAGAGGGATGGGGATCACCCCTCCACTTT.

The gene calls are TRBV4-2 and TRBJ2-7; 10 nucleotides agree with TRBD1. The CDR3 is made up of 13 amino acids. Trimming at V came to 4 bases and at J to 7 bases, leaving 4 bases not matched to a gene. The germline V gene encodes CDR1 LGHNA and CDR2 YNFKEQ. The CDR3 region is CASSRQGAGEQYF. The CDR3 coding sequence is TGTGCCAGCAGCCGACAGGGGGCGGGGGAGCAGTACTTC.

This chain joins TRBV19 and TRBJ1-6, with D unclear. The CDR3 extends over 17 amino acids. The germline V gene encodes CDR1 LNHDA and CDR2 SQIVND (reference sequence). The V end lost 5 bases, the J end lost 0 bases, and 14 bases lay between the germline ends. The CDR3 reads CASSQGEGSSYNSPLHF. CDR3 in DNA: TGTGCCAGTAGTCAAGGAGAGGGAAGCTCCTATAATTCACCCCTCCACTTT.

CDR3 coding DNA: TGTGCCAGCCGAAAACTGGATACGCAGTATTTT. Amino acid sequence: CASRKLDTQYF. The chain uses TRBV28 and TRBJ2-3; D is undetermined. Germline V gene sequence: CDR1 MDHEN, CDR2 SYDVKM. The CDR3 has 11 amino acids. Trimming shortened V by 8 bases and J by 6 bases, and 9 bases separated the two germline ends.

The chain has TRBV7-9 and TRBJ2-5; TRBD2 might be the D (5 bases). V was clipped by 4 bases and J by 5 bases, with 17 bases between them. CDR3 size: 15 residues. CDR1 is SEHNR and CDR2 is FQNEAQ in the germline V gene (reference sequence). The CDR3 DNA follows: TGTGCCAGCAGCTCAGAAACTTCGGGATTTGAGACCCAGTACTTC. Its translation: CASSSETSGFETQYF.

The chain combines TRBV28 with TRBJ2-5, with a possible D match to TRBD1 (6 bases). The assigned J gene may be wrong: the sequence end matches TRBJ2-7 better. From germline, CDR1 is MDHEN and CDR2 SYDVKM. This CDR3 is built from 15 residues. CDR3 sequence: CASSLEQGPGDEQYF. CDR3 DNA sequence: TGTGCCAGCAGTTTGGAACAGGGCCCAGGGGACGAGCAGTACTTC.

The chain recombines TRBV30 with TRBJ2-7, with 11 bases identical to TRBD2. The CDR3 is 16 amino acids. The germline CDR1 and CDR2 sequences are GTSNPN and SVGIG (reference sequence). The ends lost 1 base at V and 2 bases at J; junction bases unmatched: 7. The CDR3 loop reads CAWSATGTSGTYEQYF. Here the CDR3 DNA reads TGTGCCTGGAGTGCGACCGGGACTAGCGGAACCTACGAGCAGTACTTC.

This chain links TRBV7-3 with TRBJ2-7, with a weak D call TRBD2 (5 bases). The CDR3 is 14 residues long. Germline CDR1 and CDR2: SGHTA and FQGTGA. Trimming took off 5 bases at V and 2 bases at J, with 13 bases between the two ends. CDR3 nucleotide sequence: TGTGCCAGCAGCCTAGGTGGGGAGACCTACGAGCAGTACTTC. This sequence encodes CASSLGGETYEQYF.

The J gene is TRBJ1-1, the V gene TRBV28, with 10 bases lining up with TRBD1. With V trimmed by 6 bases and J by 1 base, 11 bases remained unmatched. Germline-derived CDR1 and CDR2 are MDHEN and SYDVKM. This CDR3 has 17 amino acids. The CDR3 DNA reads TGTGCCAGCAGGGTCTCTGGGACAGGGGTAAGGAACACTGAAGCTTTCTTT. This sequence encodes CASRVSGTGVRNTEAFF.

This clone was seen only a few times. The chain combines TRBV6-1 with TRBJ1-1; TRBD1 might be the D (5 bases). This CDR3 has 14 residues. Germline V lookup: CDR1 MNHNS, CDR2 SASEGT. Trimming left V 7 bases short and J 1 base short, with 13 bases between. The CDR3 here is CASTERGRNTEAFF. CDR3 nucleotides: TGTGCCAGCACCGAAAGGGGAAGGAACACTGAAGCTTTCTTT.

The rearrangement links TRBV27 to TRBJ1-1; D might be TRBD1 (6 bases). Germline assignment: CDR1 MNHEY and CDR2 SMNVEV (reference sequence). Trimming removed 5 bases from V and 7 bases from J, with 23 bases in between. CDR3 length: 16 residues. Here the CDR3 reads CASSQFKRAGAGEAFF. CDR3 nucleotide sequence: TGTGCCAGCAGTCAGTTTAAGCGGGCGGGGGCAGGTGAAGCTTTCTTT.